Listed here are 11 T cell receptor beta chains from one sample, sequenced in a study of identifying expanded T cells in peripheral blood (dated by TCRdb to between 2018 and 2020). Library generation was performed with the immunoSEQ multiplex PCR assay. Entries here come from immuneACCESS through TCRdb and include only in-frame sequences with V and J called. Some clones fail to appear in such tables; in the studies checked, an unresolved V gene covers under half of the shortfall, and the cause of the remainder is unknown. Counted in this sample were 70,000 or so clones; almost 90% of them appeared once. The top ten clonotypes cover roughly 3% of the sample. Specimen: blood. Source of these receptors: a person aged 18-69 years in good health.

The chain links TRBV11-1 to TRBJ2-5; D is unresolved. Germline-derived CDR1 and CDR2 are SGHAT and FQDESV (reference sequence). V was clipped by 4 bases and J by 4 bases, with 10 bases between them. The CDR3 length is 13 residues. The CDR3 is CASSSSLLETQYF. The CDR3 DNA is TGTGCCAGCAGCTCGTCGCTGTTAGAGACCCAGTACTTC.

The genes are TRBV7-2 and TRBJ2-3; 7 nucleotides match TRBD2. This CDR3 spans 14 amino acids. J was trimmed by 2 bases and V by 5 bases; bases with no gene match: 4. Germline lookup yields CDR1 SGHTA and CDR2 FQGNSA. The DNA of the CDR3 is TGTGCCAGCAGCCCACGGGACTACACAGATACGCAGTATTTT. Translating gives CASSPRDYTDTQYF.

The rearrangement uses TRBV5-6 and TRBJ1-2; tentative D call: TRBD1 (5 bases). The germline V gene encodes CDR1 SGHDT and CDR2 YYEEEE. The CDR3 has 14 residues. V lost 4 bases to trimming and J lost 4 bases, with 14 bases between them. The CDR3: CASSVSGTGYGYTF. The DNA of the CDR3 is TGTGCCAGCAGCGTGTCAGGGACGGGCTATGGCTACACCTTC.

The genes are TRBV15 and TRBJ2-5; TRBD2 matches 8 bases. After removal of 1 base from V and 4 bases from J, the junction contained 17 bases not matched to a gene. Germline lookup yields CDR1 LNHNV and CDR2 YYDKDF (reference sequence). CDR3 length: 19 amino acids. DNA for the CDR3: TGTGCCACCAGCAGAGTCGGAACTAGCGGCGGAGCCGCAAGAGAGACCCAGTACTTC. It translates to CATSRVGTSGGAARETQYF.

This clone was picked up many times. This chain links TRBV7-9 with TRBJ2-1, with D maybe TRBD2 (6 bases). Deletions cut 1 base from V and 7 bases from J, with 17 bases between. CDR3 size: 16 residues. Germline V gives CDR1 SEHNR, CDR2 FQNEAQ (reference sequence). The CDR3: CASSLGRGLRGNEQFF. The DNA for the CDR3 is TGTGCCAGCAGCTTAGGGCGTGGGCTCCGGGGGAATGAGCAGTTCTTC.

In DNA form, the CDR3 reads TGCGCCAGCAGCGTTGATAGCCTTGGGTATGGCTACACCTTC. It is translated as CASSVDSLGYGYTF. The rearrangement uses TRBV5-1 and TRBJ1-2; D not resolved. V was trimmed by 4 bases and J by 5 bases, leaving 15 bases between them. This CDR3 region has 14 residues. Per germline, CDR1 SGHRS and CDR2 YFSETQ.

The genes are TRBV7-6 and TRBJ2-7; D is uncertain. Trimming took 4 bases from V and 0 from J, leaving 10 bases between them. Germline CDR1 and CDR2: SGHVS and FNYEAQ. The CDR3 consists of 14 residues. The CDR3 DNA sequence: TGTGCCAGCAGCTGGACCCCGAACTCCTACGAGCAGTACTTC. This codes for CASSWTPNSYEQYF.

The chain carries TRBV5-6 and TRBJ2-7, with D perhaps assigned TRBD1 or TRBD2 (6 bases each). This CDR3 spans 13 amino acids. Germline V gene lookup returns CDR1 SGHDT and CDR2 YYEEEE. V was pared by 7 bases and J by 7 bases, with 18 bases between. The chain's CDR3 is CASGGWGEYEQYF. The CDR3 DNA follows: TGTGCCAGCGGGGGCTGGGGGGAGTATGAGCAGTACTTC.

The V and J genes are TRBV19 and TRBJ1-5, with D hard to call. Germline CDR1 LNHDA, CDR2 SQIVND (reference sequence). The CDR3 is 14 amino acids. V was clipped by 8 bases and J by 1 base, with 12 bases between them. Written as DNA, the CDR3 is TGTGCCAGTTCCCTCGTGATAAGCAATCAGCCCCAGCATTTT. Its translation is CASSLVISNQPQHF.

CDR3 in amino acids: CASSFGEYEQYF. CDR3 coding DNA: TGTGCCAGCAGCTTTGGAGAGTACGAGCAGTACTTC. The V gene is TRBV7-2, the J gene TRBJ2-7; no clear D. This CDR3 comprises 12 residues. Germline V gives CDR1 SGHTA, CDR2 FQGNSA. Trimming pared 3 bases from V and 4 bases from J, leaving 7 bases between.

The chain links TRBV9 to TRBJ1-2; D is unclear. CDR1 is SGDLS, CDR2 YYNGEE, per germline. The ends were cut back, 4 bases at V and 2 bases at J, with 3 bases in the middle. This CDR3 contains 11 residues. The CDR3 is CASSTNYGYTF. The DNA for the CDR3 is TGTGCCAGCAGCACCAACTATGGCTACACCTTC.